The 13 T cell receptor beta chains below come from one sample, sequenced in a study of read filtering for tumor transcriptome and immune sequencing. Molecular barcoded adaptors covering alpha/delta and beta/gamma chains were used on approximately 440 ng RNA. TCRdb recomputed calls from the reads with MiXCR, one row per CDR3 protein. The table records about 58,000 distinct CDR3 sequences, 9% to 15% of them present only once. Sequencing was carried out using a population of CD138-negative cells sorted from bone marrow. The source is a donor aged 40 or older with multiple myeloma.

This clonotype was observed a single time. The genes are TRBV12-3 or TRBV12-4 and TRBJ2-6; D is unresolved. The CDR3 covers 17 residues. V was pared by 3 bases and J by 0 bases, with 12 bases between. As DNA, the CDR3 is TGTGCCAGCAGTTTTCGGCCCCTTAGCTCTGGGGCCAACGTCCTGACTTTC. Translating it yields CASSFRPLSSGANVLTF.

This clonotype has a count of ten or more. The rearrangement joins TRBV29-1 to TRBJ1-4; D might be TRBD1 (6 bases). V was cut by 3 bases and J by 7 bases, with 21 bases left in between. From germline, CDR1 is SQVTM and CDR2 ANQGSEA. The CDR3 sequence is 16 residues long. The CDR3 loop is CSVEDDTRGGLEKLFF. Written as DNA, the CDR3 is TGCAGCGTTGAGGACGACACTCGAGGGGGACTTGAAAAACTGTTTTTT.

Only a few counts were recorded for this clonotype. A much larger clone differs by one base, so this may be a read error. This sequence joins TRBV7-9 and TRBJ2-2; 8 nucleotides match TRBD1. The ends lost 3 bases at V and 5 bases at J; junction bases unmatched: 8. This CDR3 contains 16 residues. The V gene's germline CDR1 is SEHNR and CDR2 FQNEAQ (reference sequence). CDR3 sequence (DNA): TGTGCCAGCAGCTTCAGGGGGCTGGTGAATACCGGGGAGCTGTTTTTT. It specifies CASSFRGLVNTGELFF.

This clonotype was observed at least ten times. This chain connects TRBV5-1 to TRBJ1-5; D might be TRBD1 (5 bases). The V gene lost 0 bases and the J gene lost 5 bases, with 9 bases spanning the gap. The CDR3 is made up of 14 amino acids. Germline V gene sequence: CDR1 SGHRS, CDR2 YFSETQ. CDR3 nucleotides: TGCGCCAGCAGCTTGGAGAGGGGAGATCAGCCCCAGCATTTT. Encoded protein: CASSLERGDQPQHF. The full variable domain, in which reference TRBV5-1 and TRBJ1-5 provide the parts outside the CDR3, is KAGVTQTPRYLIKTRGQQVTLSCSPISGHRSVSWYQQTPGQGLQFLFEYFSETQRNKGNFPGRFSGRQFSNSRSEMNVSTLELGDSALYLCASSLERGDQPQHFGDGTRLSIL.

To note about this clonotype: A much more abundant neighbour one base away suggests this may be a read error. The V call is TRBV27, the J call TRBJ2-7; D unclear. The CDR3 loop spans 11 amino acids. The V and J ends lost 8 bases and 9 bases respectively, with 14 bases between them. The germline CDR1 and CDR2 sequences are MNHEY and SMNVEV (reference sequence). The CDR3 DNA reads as TGTGCCAGCGGTTCCCCGACTGGGCAGTACTTC. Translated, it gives CASGSPTGQYF.

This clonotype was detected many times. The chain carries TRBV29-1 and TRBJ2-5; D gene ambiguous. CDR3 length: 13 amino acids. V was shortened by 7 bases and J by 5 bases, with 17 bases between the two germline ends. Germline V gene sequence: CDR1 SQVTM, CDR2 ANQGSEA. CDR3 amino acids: CSARSTTRETQYF. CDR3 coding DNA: TGCAGCGCCCGGTCGACCACCCGGGAGACCCAGTACTTC.

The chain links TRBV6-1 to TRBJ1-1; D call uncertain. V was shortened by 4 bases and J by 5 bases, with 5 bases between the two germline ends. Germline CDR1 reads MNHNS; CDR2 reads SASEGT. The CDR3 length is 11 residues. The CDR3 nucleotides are TGTGCCAGCAGTGCCAGTACTGAAGCTTTCTTT. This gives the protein CASSASTEAFF.

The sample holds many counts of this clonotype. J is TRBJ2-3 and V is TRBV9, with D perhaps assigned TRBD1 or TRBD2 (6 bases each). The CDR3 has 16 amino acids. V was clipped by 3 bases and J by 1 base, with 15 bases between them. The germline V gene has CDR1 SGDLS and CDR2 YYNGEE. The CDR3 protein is CASSGRGALGTDTQYF. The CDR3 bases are TGTGCCAGCAGCGGAAGGGGGGCCCTGGGCACAGATACGCAGTATTTT. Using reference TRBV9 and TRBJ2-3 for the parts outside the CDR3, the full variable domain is DSGVTQTPKHLITATGQRVTLRCSPRSGDLSVYWYQQSLDQGLQFLIQYYNGEERAKGNILERFSAQQFPDLHSELNLSSLELGDSALYFCASSGRGALGTDTQYFGPGTRLTVL.

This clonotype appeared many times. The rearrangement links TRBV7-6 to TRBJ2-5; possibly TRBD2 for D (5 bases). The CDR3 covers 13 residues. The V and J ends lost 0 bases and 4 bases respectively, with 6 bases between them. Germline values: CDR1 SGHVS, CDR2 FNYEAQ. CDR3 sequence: CASSLARGETQYF. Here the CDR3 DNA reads TGTGCCAGCAGCTTAGCCCGGGGAGAGACCCAGTACTTC. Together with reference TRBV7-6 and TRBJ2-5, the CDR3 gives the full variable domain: GAGVSQSPRYKVTKRGQDVALRCDPISGHVSLYWYRQALGQGPEFLTYFNYEAQQDKSGLPNDRFSAERPEGSISTLTIQRTEQRDSAMYRCASSLARGETQYFGPGTRLLVL.

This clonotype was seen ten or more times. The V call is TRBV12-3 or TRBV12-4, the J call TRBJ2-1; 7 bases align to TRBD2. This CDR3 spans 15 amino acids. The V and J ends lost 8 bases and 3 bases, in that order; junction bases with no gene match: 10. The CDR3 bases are TGTGCCAGCGCCCCGAGCGGGACTGGCTACAATGAGCAGTTCTTC. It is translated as CASAPSGTGYNEQFF.

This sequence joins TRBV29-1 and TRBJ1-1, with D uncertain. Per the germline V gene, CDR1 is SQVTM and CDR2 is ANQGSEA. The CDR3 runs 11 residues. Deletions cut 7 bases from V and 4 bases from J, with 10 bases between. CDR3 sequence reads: CSAPGGTEAFF. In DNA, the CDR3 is TGCAGCGCCCCGGGTGGCACTGAAGCTTTCTTT.

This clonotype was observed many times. As DNA, the CDR3 is TGTGCCAGCAGTGAAAGCGGAGGGCTGGAGACCCAGTACTTC. It is translated as CASSESGGLETQYF. The V and J genes are TRBV25-1 and TRBJ2-5, with a weak D call TRBD2 (6 bases). CDR3 length: 14 amino acids. Trimming stripped 2 bases from V and 5 bases from J, with 12 bases between. The V gene's germline CDR1 is MGHDK and CDR2 SYGVNS.

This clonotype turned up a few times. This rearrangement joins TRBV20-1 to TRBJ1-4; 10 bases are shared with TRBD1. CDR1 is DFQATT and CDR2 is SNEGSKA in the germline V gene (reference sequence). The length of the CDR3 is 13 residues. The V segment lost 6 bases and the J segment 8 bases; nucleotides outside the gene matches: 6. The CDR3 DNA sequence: TGCAGTGCACCGGACAGGGGGAGGGAAAAACTGTTTTTT. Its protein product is CSAPDRGREKLFF.